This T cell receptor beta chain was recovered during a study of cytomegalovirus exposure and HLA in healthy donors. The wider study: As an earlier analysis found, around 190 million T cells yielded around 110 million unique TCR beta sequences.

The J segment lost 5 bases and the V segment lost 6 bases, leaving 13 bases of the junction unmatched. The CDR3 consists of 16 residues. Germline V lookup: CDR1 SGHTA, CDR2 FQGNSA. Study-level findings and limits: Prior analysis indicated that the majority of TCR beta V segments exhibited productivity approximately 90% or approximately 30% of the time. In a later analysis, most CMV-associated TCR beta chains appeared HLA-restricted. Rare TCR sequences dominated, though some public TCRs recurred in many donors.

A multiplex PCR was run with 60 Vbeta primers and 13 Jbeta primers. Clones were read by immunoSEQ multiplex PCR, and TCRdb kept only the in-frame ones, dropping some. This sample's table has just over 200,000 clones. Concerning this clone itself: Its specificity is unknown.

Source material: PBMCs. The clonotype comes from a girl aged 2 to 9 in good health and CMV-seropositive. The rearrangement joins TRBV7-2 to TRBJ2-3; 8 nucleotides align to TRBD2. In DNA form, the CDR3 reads TGTGCCAGCAGTCTGTTAGGAGCGGGAGTGGAAGATACGCAGTATTTT. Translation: CASSLLGAGVEDTQYF.